This TCR beta chain derives from a study of T cell responses to AZD1222 COVID-19 vaccine. Broader study findings: Reports indicate that nearly half of spike-specific TCRs are directed at unmutated variant regions. Repertoires were collected only later (after the peak T cell response had occurred). Compared with day 0, the breadth and depth of the Spike-specific TCR repertoire rose significantly after two doses of AZD1222. Donors skewed white British and female; clonal diversity was possibly underestimated.

TCRdb's copy holds only in-frame clones and misses some; the assay was immunoSEQ multiplex PCR. This repertoire shows about 75,000 clones, around 87% found once; its top ten account for about 17%. To note about this clone: The antigen is unknown.

Deletions cut 3 bases from V and 10 bases from J, with 9 bases between. Germline CDR1 and CDR2: SGHAT and FQNNGV. The CDR3 covers 11 residues. The TCR originated in an adult who received the AZD1222 COVID-19 vaccine. The gene calls are TRBV11-2 and TRBJ1-1; the D is unclear. This specimen consisted of peripheral blood, obtained 28 days after the second AZD1222 dose. CDR3 region: CASSFGPRAFF. The CDR3 region has the DNA TGTGCCAGCAGCTTCGGCCCAAGAGCTTTCTTT.